This T cell receptor beta chain was obtained from a study of blood T cell repertoires in COVID-19 (dated by TCRdb to the early 2020s). Context from the whole study: Samples covering the acute and convalescent phases of COVID-19 were provided by collaborators in the United States, Italy and Spain. The prospective study material was composed of cDNA or gDNA derived from T cells, B-cell-depleted T cells, or PBMCs. Samples were obtained from the ongoing ImmuneRACE study (first 160 participants) and from 1,254 subjects provided by 6 global collaborators. Subjects who had been exposed to COVID-19, were actively infected with it, or had recovered from it provided the deeply sampled blood TCRbeta repertoires that made up the dataset. The repertoires were released in a freely available public database meant as a resource for research on the immune response to SARS-CoV-2. Sample metadata almost always included a de-identified subject ID, COVID-19 status, age in years and sex. Where available, HLA class I and class II types were taken from metadata supplied by the sample provider and were not determined by assay-based typing.

This clone was counted once. Its antigen remains unidentified. The sample holds no much larger clone one base away, and base qualities are not on file. The paper as a whole reports these results and caveats: How much clinical and demographic metadata was included differed by source and by participant, and the metadata was provided uncurated.

Collaborating institutions collected whole blood in K2EDTA tubes following their own protocols. For TCRbeta analysis, collaborators shipped samples as frozen whole blood, isolated PBMCs, or DNA extracted from either of those sample types. TCRbeta CDR3 regions were amplified from genomic DNA by means of the immunoSEQ Assay, a bias-controlled multiplex PCR. The paper's data handling went like this. Nucleated cell counts per sample were estimated from amplification of reference gene primers within the assay. Sequence reads were collapsed and filtered to measure the absolute abundance of every unique TCRbeta CDR3 rearrangement. Productive Simpson clonality was computed per sample as the square root of Simpson's diversity index over productive rearrangements. The clones in this table, taken by TCRdb from immuneACCESS, are in-frame only. Not every clone is retained; where verified, under half of the shortfall comes from an unresolved V gene, and the cause of the rest is unknown. V and J calls and clone size come straight from that table; D and trimming were deduced from the DNA. The sample table lists roughly 140,000 clones, 81% of them with a count of one. Together, the top ten hold roughly 8.8% of the sample.

V is shortened by 5 bases, J by 5 bases, and the region joining them spans 24 bases. The CDR3 spans 17 residues, from the cysteine through the phenylalanine. Only the CDR3 part of the read is kept: 51 bases, read in frame from the first base. CDR1 MNHNY and CDR2 SVGAGI are derived from the germline V gene (reference sequence). This clonotype was sampled from a human donor with acute or convalescent COVID-19. The donor label of this sample is uncertain. Material for sequencing was peripheral blood. The chain links TRBV6-6 with TRBJ1-1; matching of 5 bases hints at TRBD1 as the D gene. The DNA sequence is given as TGTGCCAGCAGTCATTTCCCTCTACAGCGGGGGAAGACTGAAGCTTTCTTT. Its protein is CASSHFPLQRGKTEAFF.